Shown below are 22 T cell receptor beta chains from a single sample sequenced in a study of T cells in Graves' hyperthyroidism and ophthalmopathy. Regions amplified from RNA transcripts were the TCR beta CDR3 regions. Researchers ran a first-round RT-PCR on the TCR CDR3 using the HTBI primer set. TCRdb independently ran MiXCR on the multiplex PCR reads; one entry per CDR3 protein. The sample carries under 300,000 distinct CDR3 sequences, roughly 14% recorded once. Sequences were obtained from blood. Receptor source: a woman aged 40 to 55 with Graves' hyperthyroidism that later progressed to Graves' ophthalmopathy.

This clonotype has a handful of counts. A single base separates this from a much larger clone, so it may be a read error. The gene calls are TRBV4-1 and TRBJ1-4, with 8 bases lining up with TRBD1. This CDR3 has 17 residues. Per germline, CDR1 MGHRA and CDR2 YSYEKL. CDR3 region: CASSQDRGQATNGKLFF. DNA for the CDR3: TGCGCCAGCAGCCAAGATCGGGGACAGGCAACTAATGGAAAACTGTTTTTT.

This CDR3 is CASNGLAGGYGGNEQFF. The CDR3 nucleotides are TGTGCCAGCAACGGACTAGCGGGAGGATATGGAGGTAATGAGCAGTTCTTC. This chain connects TRBV7-2 to TRBJ2-1, with TRBD2 identical over 14 bases. Losses at the gene ends were 7 bases for V and 7 bases for J; bases not matched to a gene: 12. The germline gives CDR1 SGHTA, CDR2 FQGNSA. The CDR3 is 17 amino acids.

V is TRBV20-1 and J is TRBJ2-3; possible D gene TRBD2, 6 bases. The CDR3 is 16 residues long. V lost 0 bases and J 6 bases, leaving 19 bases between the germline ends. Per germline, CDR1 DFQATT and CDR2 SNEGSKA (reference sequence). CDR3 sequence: CSARDGGSLRLDTQYF. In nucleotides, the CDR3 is TGCAGTGCTAGAGACGGAGGGAGCCTCCGGTTGGATACGCAGTATTTT.

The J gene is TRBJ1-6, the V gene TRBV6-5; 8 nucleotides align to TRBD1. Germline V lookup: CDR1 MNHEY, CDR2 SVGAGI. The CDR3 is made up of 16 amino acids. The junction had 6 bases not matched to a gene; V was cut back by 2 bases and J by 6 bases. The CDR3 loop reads CASSYPSGGGNSPLHF. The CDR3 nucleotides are TGTGCCAGCAGTTACCCCTCAGGGGGCGGTAATTCACCCCTCCACTTT.

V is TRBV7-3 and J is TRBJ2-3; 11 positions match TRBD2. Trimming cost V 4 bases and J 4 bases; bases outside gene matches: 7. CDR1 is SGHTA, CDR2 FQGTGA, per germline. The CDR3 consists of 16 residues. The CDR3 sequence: CASSSTSGGGADTQYF. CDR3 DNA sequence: TGTGCCAGCAGCTCAACTAGCGGGGGAGGGGCAGATACGCAGTATTTT. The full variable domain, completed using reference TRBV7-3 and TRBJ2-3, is GAGVSQTPSNKVTEKGKYVELRCDPISGHTALYWYRQSLGQGPEFLIYFQGTGAADDSGLPNDRFFAVRPEGSVSTLKIQRTERGDSAVYLCASSSTSGGGADTQYFGPGTRLTVL.

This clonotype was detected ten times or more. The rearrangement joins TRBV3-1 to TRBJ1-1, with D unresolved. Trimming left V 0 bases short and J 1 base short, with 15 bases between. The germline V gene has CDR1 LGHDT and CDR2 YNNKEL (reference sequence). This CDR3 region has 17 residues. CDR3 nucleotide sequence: TGTGCCAGCAGCCAAGATTGGGGTGGACGGAGGAACACTGAAGCTTTCTTT. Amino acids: CASSQDWGGRRNTEAFF.

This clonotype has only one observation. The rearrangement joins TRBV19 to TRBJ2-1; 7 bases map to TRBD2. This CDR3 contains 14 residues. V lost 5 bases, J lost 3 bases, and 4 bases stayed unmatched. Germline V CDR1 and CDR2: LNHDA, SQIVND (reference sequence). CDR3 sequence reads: CASSPLAVYNEQFF. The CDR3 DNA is TGTGCCAGTAGTCCTCTAGCGGTCTACAATGAGCAGTTCTTC.

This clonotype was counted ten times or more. This CDR3 reads CSAPQVVVKGSYNEQFF. The CDR3 DNA reads TGCAGTGCTCCCCAAGTGGTGGTAAAAGGGTCCTACAATGAGCAGTTCTTC. This chain links TRBV20-1 with TRBJ2-1, with no clear D. From germline, CDR1 is DFQATT and CDR2 SNEGSKA (reference sequence). With 5 bases removed from V and 1 base from J, the gap between germline ends came to 21 bases. The CDR3 is 17 residues long.

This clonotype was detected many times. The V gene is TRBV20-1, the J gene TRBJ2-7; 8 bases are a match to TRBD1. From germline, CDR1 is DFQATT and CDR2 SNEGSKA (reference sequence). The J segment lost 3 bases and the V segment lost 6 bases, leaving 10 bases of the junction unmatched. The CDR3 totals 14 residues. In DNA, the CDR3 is TGCAGTGCGAAAGCCGGGACAGGTCTCTACGAGCAGTACTTC. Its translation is CSAKAGTGLYEQYF.

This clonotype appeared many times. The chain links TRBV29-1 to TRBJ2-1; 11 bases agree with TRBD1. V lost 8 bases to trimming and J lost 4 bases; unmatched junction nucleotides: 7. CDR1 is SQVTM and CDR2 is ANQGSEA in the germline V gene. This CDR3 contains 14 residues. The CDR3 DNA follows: TGCAGCCTCCTCGGGACAGGGGGGTACAATGAGCAGTTCTTC. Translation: CSLLGTGGYNEQFF.

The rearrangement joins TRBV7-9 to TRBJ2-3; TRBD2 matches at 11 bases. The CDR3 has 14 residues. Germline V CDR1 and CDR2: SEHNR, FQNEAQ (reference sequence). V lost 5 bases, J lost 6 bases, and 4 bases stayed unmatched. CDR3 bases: TGTGCCAGCAGCGGGACTAGCGGCTGGGATACGCAGTATTTT. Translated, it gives CASSGTSGWDTQYF.

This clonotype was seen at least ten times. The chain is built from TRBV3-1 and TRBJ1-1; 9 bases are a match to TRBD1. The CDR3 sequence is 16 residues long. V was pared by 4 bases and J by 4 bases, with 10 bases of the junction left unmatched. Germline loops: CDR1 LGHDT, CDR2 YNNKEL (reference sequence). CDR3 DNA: TGTGCCAGCAGCCCGCAGGGACAGGGATTTGGCACTGAAGCTTTCTTT. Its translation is CASSPQGQGFGTEAFF. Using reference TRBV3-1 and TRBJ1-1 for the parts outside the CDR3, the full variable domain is DTAVSQTPKYLVTQMGNDKSIKCEQNLGHDTMYWYKQDSKKFLKIMFSYNNKELIINETVPNRFSPKSPDKAHLNLHINSLELGDSAVYFCASSPQGQGFGTEAFFGQGTRLTVV.

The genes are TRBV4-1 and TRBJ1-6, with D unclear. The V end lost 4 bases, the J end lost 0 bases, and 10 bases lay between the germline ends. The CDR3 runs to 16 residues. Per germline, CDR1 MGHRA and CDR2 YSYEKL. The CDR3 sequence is CASSLDPSSYNSPLHF. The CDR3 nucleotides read TGCGCCAGCAGCCTAGACCCTAGCTCCTATAATTCACCCCTCCACTTT.

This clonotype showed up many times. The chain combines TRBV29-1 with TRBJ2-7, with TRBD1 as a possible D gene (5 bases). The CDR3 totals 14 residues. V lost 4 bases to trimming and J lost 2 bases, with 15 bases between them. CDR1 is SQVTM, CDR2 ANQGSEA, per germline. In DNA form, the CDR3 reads TGCAGCGTTGTTGGGGTCAGGGAACCCTACGAGCAGTACTTC. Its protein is CSVVGVREPYEQYF.

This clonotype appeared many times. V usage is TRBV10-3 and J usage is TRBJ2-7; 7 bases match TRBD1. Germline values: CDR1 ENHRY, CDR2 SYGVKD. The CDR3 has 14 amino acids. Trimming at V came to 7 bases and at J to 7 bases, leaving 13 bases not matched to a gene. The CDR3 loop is CAITERQDREEQYF. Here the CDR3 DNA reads TGTGCCATCACCGAAAGGCAAGACAGGGAAGAGCAGTACTTC.

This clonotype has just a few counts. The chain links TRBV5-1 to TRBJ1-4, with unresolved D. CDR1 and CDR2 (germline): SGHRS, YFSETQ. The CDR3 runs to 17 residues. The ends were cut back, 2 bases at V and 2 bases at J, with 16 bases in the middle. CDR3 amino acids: CASSLGRGGDTNEKLFF. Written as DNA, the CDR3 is TGCGCCAGCAGCTTAGGACGGGGAGGAGATACTAATGAAAAACTGTTTTTT.

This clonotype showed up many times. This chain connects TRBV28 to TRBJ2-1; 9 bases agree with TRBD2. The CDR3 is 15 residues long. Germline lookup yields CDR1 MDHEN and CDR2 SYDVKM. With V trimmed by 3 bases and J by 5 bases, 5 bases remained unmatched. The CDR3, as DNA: TGTGCCAGCAGTTTTGGGACTAGCCGGCACAATGAGCAGTTCTTC. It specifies CASSFGTSRHNEQFF.

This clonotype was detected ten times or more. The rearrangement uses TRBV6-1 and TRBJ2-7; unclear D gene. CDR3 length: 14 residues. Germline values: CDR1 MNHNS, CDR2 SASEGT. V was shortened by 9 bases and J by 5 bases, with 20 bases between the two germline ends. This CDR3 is CASSLDATRDEQYF. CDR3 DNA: TGTGCCAGTAGTCTTGATGCTACCCGGGACGAGCAGTACTTC.

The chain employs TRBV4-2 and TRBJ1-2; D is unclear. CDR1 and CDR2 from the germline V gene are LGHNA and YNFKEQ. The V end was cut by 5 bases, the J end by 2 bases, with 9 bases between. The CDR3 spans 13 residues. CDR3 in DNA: TGTGCCAGCAGCTCTGACAAAAACTATGGCTACACCTTC. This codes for CASSSDKNYGYTF.

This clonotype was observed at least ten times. The CDR3 sequence is CASSSRTSGTTKNIQYF. Here the CDR3 DNA reads TGTGCCAGCAGCTCCCGGACTAGCGGAACAACCAAAAACATTCAGTACTTC. The chain is built from TRBV11-2 and TRBJ2-4; 10 bases match TRBD2. The germline CDR1 and CDR2 sequences are SGHAT and FQNNGV. There are 17 residues in the CDR3. The V and J ends lost 4 bases and 2 bases, in that order; junction bases with no gene match: 8.

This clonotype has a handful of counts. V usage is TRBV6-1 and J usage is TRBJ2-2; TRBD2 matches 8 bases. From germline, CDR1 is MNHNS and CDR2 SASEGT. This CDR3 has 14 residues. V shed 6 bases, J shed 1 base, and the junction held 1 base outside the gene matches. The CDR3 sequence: CASSGGGNTGELFF. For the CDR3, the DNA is TGTGCCAGCAGCGGGGGGGGGAACACCGGGGAGCTGTTTTTT.

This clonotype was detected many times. The chain's CDR3 is CASSRGQGRNQPQHF. For the CDR3, the DNA is TGTGCCAGCAGCCGAGGACAGGGTAGGAATCAGCCCCAGCATTTT. This chain links TRBV3-1 with TRBJ1-5, with 8 bases lining up with TRBD1. V shed 4 bases and J 4 bases; nucleotides not matched to a gene: 6. The length of the CDR3 is 15 residues. Looked up from germline, CDR1 is LGHDT and CDR2 is YNNKEL (reference sequence).